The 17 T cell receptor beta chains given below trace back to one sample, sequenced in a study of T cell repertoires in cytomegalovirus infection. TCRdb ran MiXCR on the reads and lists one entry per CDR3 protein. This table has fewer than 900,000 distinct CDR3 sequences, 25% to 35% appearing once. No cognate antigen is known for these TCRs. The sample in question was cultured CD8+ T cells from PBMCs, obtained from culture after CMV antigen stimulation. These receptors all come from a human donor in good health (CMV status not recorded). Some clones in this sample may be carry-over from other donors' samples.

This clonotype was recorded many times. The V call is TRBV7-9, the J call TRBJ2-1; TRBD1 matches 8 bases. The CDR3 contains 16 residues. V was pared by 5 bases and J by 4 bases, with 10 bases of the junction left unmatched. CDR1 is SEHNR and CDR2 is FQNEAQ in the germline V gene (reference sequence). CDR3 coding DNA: TGTGCCAGCAGCCACCAGCAGTGGACAGGGTACAATGAGCAGTTCTTC. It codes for CASSHQQWTGYNEQFF.

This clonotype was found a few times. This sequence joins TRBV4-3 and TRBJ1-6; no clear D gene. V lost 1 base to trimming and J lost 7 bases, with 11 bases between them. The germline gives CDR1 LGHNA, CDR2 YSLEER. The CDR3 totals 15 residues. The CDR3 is CASSQVMAENSPLHF. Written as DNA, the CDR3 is TGCGCCAGCAGCCAAGTAATGGCCGAGAATTCACCCCTCCACTTT.

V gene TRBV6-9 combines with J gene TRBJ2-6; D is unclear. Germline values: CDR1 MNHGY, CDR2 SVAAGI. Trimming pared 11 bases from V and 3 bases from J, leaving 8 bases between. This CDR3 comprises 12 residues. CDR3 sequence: CAFIDGANVLTF. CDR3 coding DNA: TGTGCCTTTATAGATGGGGCCAACGTCCTGACTTTC.

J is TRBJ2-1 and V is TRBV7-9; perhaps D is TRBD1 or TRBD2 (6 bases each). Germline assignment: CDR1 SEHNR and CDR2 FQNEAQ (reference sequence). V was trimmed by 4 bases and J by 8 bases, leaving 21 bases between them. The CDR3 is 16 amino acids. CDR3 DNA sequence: TGTGCCAGCAGCTCCACCTCAGGGGAGGATTGGGATGAGCAGTTCTTC. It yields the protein CASSSTSGEDWDEQFF. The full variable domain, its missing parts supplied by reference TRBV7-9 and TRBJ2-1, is DTGVSQNPRHKITKRGQNVTFRCDPISEHNRLYWYRQTLGQGPEFLTYFQNEAQLEKSRLLSDRFSAERPKGSFSTLEIQRTEQGDSAMYLCASSSTSGEDWDEQFFGPGTRLTVL.

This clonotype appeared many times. CDR3 sequence reads: CASSLLVISSTDTQYF. CDR3 in DNA: TGTGCCAGCAGCTTGCTCGTCATTTCTAGCACAGATACGCAGTATTTT. J is TRBJ2-3 and V is TRBV7-8, with D unresolved. V lost 3 bases and J lost 0, with 13 bases in between. Looked up from germline, CDR1 is SGHVS and CDR2 is FQNEAQ. The CDR3 length is 16 residues.

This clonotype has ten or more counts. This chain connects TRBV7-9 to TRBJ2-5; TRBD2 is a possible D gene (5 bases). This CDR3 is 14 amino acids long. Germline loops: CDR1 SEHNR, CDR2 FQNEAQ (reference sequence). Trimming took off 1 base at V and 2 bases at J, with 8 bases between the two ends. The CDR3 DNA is TGTGCCAGCAGCTTAGGAGGGTATCAAGAGACCCAGTACTTC. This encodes CASSLGGYQETQYF.

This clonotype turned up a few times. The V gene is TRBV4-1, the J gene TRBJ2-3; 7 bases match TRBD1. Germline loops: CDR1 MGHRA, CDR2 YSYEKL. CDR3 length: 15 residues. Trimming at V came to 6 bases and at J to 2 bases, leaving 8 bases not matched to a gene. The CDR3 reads CASSRNRGDTDTQYF. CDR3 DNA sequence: TGCGCCAGCAGTCGTAACAGGGGTGACACAGATACGCAGTATTTT.

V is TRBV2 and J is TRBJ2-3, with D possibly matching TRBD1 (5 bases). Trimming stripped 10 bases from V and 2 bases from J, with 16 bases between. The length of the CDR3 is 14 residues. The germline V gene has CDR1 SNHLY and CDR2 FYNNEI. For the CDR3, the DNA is TGTGCCACAAAAGGGGCCCCAACCACAGATACGCAGTATTTT. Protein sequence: CATKGAPTTDTQYF.

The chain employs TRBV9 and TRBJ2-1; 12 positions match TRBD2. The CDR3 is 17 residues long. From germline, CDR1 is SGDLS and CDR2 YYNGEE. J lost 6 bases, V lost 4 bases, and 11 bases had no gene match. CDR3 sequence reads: CASSFRLAGAIGNEQFF. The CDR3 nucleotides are TGTGCCAGCAGCTTCAGACTAGCGGGGGCGATAGGCAATGAGCAGTTCTTC.

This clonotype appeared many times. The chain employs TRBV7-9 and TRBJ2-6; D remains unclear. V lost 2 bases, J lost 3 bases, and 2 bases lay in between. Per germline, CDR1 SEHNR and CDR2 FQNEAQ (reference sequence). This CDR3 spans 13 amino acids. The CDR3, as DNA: TGTGCCAGCAGCTTATTTGGGGCCAACGTCCTGACTTTC. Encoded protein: CASSLFGANVLTF.

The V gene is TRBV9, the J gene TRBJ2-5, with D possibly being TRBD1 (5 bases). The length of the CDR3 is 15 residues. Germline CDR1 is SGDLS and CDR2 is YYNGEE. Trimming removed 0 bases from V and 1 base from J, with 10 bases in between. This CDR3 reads CASSVARGSQETQYF. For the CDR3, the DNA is TGTGCCAGCAGCGTAGCTAGGGGCAGCCAAGAGACCCAGTACTTC. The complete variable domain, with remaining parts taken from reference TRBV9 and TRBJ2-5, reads DSGVTQTPKHLITATGQRVTLRCSPRSGDLSVYWYQQSLDQGLQFLIQYYNGEERAKGNILERFSAQQFPDLHSELNLSSLELGDSALYFCASSVARGSQETQYFGPGTRLLVL.

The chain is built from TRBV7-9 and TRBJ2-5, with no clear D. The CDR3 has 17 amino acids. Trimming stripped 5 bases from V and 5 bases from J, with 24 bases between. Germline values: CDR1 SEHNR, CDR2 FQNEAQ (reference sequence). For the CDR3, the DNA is TGTGCCAGCAGCGCCGTGACTCGAAACCTGGGTCAGGAGACCCAGTACTTC. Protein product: CASSAVTRNLGQETQYF.

For the CDR3, the DNA is TGTGCCAGCAGCTTAGGAGCCATCAACTACGAGCAGTACTTC. It is translated as CASSLGAINYEQYF. V gene TRBV7-2 combines with J gene TRBJ2-7; no clear D gene. V lost 1 base and J 3 bases, leaving 10 bases between the germline ends. The germline V gene has CDR1 SGHTA and CDR2 FQGNSA. This CDR3 contains 14 residues.

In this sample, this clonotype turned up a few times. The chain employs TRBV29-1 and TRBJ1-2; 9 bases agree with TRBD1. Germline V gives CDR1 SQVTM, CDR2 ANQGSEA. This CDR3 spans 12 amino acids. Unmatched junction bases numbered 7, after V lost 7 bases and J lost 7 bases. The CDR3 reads CSAGRTGAGYTF. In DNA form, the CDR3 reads TGCAGCGCCGGCCGGACAGGGGCTGGCTACACCTTC. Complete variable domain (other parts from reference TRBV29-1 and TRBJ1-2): SAVISQKPSRDICQRGTSLTIQCQVDSQVTMMFWYRQQPGQSLTLIATANQGSEATYESGFVIDKFPISRPNLTFSTLTVSNMSPEDSSIYLCSAGRTGAGYTFGSGTRLTVV.

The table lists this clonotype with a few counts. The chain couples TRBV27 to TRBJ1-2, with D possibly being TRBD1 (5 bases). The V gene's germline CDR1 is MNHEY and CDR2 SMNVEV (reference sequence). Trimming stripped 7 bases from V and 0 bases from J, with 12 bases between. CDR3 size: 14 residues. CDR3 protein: CASKSGTPNYGYTF. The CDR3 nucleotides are TGTGCCAGCAAATCCGGGACGCCTAACTATGGCTACACCTTC.

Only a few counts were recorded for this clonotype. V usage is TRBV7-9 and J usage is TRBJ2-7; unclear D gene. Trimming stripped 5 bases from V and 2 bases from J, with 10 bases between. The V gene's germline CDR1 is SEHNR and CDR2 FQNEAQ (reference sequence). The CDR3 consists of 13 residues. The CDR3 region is CASSLGSTYEQYF. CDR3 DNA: TGTGCCAGCAGCCTCGGGTCCACCTACGAGCAGTACTTC.

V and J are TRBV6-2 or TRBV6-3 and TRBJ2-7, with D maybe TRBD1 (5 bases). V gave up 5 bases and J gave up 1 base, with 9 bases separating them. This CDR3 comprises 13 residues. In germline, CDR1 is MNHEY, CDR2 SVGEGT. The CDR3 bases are TGTGCCAGCAGTGGGGCGATTTCCTACGAGCAGTACGTC. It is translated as CASSGAISYEQYV.